This TCR beta chain was found in a study of vaccination and CD4 T cells after COVID-19. Oncomine TCR Beta short-read sequencing was applied to DNA from cultured CD4+ T cells. In TCRdb, the PCR reads were re-called with MiXCR into one record per CDR3 protein. The profile shows 7,500 to 9,000 distinct CDR3 sequences, 20% to 25% of them singletons. V was clipped by 4 bases and J by 0 bases, with 20 bases between them. Per germline, CDR1 SGHRS and CDR2 YFSETQ. The length of the CDR3 is 17 residues. Treatment denoted: roughly ten-day PBMC culture with coronavirus spike peptide pools or control peptides (ViraFEST assay). Each well held two million PBMCs in IL-2 (about 9.5 IU/ml) medium with around 10 ug/ml peptide pools. With respect to this clonotype: Its antigen is unidentified.

This clonotype originated in a human donor who had recovered from COVID-19. The V call is TRBV5-1, the J call TRBJ2-7; tentatively, D is TRBD1 or TRBD2 (5 bases each). This material consisted of CD4+ T cells from blood, cultured in vitro, taken after SARS-CoV-2 vaccination. This CDR3 is CASSPGDTGPSSYEQYF. The CDR3 nucleotides are TGCGCCAGCAGCCCTGGCGACACGGGGCCGAGCTCCTACGAGCAGTACTTC.